The subject of this entry is one TCR beta chain. This specimen comes from a study of cytomegalovirus exposure and HLA in healthy donors. The CDR3 is made up of 13 amino acids. Germline V gives CDR1 MRHNA, CDR2 SNTAGT. V was pared by 0 bases and J by 12 bases, with 12 bases between. The PCR had 60 Vbeta and 13 Jbeta primers. The protocol was immunoSEQ multiplex PCR, while the TCRdb copy is restricted to in-frame clones and leaves out a portion. The sample carries tens of thousands of clones, under 80% recorded once. The sample comprised PBMCs. This sequence joins TRBV6-4 and TRBJ2-1; D might be TRBD1 (5 bases). This clonotype was sampled from a woman aged 25 to 39 in good health and CMV-seronegative. The CDR3: CASSDSMGLPQFF. Written as DNA, the CDR3 is TGTGCCAGCAGTGACTCGATGGGGCTACCGCAGTTCTTC.